This T cell receptor (beta chain) comes out of a study of T-cell reconstitution after alpha-beta-depleted transplantation in children. The study, taken as a whole, reports: Several hundred expanded graft clones reportedly were the source of alpha-beta T cells about two months after transplant.

This clonotype was counted only a few times. The antigen is not known. Unique molecular identifiers were incorporated into the prepared TCRbeta library. Using its own MiXCR run on the PCR reads, TCRdb lists one record per CDR3 protein. Among 440,000 or so distinct CDR3 sequences listed, approximately 42% were seen once. Material: PBMCs, obtained before TCRalphabeta/CD19-depleted stem cell transplant. The TCR was taken from a girl aged 2-10 years with aplastic anemia, due to receive a stem cell transplant.

The CDR3 here is CSARPGPEAFF. The CDR3 nucleotides read TGCAGTGCTAGACCTGGGCCTGAAGCTTTCTTT. V gene TRBV20-1 combines with J gene TRBJ1-1; D is unresolved. V was shortened by 2 bases and J by 6 bases, with 7 bases between the two germline ends. Germline V gene lookup returns CDR1 DFQATT and CDR2 SNEGSKA (reference sequence). CDR3 length: 11 residues.